This TCR beta chain was sequenced in a study of OX40 agonist ivuxolimab in advanced cancers. The overall study: Ivuxolimab is an agonistic anti-OX40 (CD134) antibody, and patients were treated with it. Every 2 weeks, ivuxolimab was infused into the patients intravenously at between 0.01 and 10 mg/kg.

Findings of the study overall: CD4+ and CD8+ T cells in blood underwent clonal expansion by week 6 at 0.1 to 3.0 mg/kg.

The assay was immunoSEQ multiplex PCR, and TCRdb's table has in-frame clones only and misses some. Of about 64,000 clones listed, about 85% were seen once; the top ten hold around 3%. Germline CDR1 is SGHRS and CDR2 is YFSETQ. V trimming: 3 bases; J trimming: 0 bases; junction bases outside the gene matches: 2. This CDR3 has 14 amino acids. About this clone: What it binds is not known.

The receptor comes from an adult with an advanced solid tumor such as melanoma, head and neck, liver or kidney cancer. Sequenced here: CD4+ or CD8+ T cells sorted from blood, sampled in a trial of the OX40 agonist ivuxolimab. The V and J genes are TRBV5-1 and TRBJ1-1, with TRBD1 identical over 7 bases. CDR3 nucleotides: TGCGCCAGCAGCTCACAGGGGCTGAACACTGAAGCTTTCTTT. It codes for CASSSQGLNTEAFF.